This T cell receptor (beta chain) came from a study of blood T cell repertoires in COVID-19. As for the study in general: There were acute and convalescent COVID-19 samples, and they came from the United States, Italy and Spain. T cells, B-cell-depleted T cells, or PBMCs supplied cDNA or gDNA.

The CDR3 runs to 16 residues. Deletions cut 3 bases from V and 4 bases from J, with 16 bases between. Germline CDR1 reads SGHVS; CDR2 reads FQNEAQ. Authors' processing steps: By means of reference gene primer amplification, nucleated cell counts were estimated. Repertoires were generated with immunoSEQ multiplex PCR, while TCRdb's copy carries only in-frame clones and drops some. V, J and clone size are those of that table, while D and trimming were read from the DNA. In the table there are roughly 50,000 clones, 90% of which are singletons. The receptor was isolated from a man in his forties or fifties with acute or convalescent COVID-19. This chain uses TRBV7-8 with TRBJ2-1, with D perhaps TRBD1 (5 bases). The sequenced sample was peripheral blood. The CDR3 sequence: CASSFYRQGGYNEQFF. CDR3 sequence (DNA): TGTGCCAGCAGCTTTTACCGGCAGGGTGGATACAATGAGCAGTTCTTC.